This TCR beta chain was found in a study of blood T cell repertoires in COVID-19. Trimming took off 1 base at V and 4 bases at J, with 10 bases between the two ends. Germline loops: CDR1 LNHNV, CDR2 YYDKDF (reference sequence). The CDR3 covers 14 residues. Data came from immunoSEQ multiplex PCR; TCRdb stores just in-frame clones and leaves some out. The sample shows more than 85,000 clones, roughly 87% of them seen only once. Sequencing was done on a sample of peripheral blood. This clonotype was obtained from a man in his sixties or seventies with acute or convalescent COVID-19. The chain combines TRBV15 with TRBJ1-2; unclear D gene. CDR3 sequence (DNA): TGTGCCACCAGCAGAGCTACAGCCCTCTATGGCTACACCTTC. Translation gives CATSRATALYGYTF.